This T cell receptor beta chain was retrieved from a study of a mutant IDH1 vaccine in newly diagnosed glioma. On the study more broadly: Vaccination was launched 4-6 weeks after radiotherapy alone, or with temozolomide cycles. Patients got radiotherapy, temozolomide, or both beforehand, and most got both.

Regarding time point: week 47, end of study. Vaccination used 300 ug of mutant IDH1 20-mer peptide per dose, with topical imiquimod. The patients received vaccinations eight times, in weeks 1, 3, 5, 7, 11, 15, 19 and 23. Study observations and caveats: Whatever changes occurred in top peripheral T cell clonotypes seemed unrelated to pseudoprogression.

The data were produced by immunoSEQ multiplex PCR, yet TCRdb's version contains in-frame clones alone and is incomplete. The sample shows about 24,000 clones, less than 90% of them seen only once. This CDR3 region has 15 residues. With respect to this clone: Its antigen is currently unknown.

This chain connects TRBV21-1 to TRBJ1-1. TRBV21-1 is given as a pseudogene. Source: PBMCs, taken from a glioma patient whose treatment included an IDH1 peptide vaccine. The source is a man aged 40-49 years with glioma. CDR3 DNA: TGTGCCAGCAAAGGCATGAGGGGACGGAACACTGAAGCTTTCTTT. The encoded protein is CASKGMRGRNTEAFF.